This record concerns one T cell receptor beta chain sequence. Its target antigen remains unknown. No quality values exist for individual bases; no much larger clone is one base distant. The CDR3 regions of human TCRbeta chains were analyzed by immunosequencing. From the authors' description of their analysis: Repertoire TCRs were checked for matches against a reference library of SARS-CoV-2-specific TCRs that had been generated using the MIRA antigen-specificity platform. Breadth was defined as the fraction of unique TCRs that were SARS-CoV-2-associated. Depth was defined as the fraction of total T cells that were SARS-CoV-2-associated. Using the MIRA data, each spike-specific TCR was assigned both to the spike region to which the TCR was reactive and to a CD4 or CD8 class. Log10-transformed breadth and depth values were compared by one-way ANOVA with Sidak's multiple comparisons tests. TCRdb carries this immuneACCESS record with in-frame sequences only. Its versions omit some clonotypes, under half of them owing to an unresolved V gene in the studies checked, with the rest unexplained. Clone size and V and J calls were adopted from that table, with D and trimming inferred from the DNA. Recorded for this sample are about 140,000 clones; 89% of them occurred a single time. Approximately 4.5% of the sample rests with the top ten.

The data are from a study of T cell responses to AZD1222 COVID-19 vaccine (dated by TCRdb to 2020 to 2023). About the investigation overall: Because spike-specific TCR depth and breadth did not differ between the two schedules, AZD1222 recipients who got a second dose at roughly 4 weeks were pooled with those who got a second dose at roughly 12 weeks. A total of about 230 trial participants underwent TCR sequencing, of whom roughly 210 received two doses of AZD1222 and about 25 received two doses of the MenACWY control vaccine. Trial participants were enrolled by age into 18-55, 56-69 and 70-plus year subgroups, with roughly 160, 29 and 62 TCR-sequenced participants respectively.

Overall study results and their limits: Only a handful of AZD1222 recipients were SARS-CoV-2 seropositive at baseline, limiting conclusions about previously exposed vaccinees. Most participants were white British and females outnumbered males, and the authors suggested that clonal diversity may have been underestimated. The vaccine-associated CD4 TCRs covered the entire spike protein, and the dominant responses fell in regions 160-218 and 743-854. A significant rise in spike-specific TCR breadth and depth was observed after two AZD1222 doses relative to day 0 and relative to MenACWY recipients. Epitopes outside the regions mutated in the B.1.351 and B.1.1.7 variants were reportedly recognized by nearly half of the unique spike-specific TCRs. Because no samples from the day 14 peak response were available, repertoires could be characterized only after the peak T cell response. The 56-69-year group was small, and its depth increase did not reach significance, likely because of low power.

The time point label, read with the paper, signifies: baseline before first vaccination. Vaccinee samples came from UK trials COV001 and COV002, including a single-blind randomized controlled phase 2/3 trial of AZD1222 (ChAdOx1 nCoV-19) in healthy adults. Trial participant PBMC samples were collected at day 0 and day 28 after the second dose for TCRbeta chain sequencing. The material sequenced was peripheral blood, taken on day 0 of AZD1222 vaccination. The sequence was collected from an adult in good health.

The CDR3 region has the sequence CASSGGLAGYEQYF. In nucleotides, the sequence is TGTGCCAGCAGCGGAGGACTAGCGGGCTACGAGCAGTACTTC. The rearranged chain carries TRBV5-4 and TRBJ2-7; 11 central nucleotides agree with TRBD2. V is cut back by 4 bases and J by 3 bases, with 3 bases in the junction unmatched. CDR1 and CDR2, per the germline V gene (reference sequence), are SGHNT and YYREEE. The CDR3 covers 14 residues, taking in both the cysteine and the phenylalanine. Kept here is only the CDR3 DNA, which spans 42 bases and is read in frame from base 1.